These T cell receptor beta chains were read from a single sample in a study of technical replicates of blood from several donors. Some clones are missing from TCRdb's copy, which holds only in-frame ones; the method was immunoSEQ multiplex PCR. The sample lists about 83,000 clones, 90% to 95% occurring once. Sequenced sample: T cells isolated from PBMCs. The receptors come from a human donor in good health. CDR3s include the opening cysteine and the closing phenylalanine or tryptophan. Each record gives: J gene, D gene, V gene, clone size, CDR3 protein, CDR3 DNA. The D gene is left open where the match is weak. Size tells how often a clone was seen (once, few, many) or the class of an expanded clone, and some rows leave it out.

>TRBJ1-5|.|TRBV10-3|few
CAISATAGHQPQHF
TGTGCCATCAGTGCCACAGCCGGCCATCAGCCCCAGCATTTT
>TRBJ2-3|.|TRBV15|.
CATSEQRGAGSDTQYF
TGTGCCACCAGCGAACAACGGGGGGCCGGGTCAGATACGCAGTATTTT
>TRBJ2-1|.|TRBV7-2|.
CASSLTRRGYEQFF
TGTGCCAGCAGCTTAACCCGAAGGGGGTATGAGCAGTTCTTC
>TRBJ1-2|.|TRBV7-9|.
CASSRDTNYGYTF
TGTGCCAGCAGCCGCGATACCAACTATGGCTACACCTTC
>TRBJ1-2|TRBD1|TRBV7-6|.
CASSPDGTGDYGYTF
TGTGCCAGCAGCCCGGACGGGACAGGAGACTATGGCTACACCTTC
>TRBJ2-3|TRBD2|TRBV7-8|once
CASSLSVVSGSTDTQYF
TGTGCCAGCAGCTTATCGGTCGTTAGCGGGAGCACAGATACGCAGTATTTT
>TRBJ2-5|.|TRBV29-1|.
CSVEVDSQETQYF
TGCAGCGTTGAAGTGGACAGCCAAGAGACCCAGTACTTC
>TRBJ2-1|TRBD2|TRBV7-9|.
CASSLWLAGRLGEQFF
TGTGCCAGCAGCTTATGGCTAGCGGGAAGGCTAGGGGAGCAGTTCTTC
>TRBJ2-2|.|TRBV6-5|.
CASGQPVGELFF
TGTGCCAGCGGACAGCCGGTGGGGGAGCTGTTTTTT
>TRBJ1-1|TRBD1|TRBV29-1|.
CSVSDRGEAFF
TGCAGCGTTTCGGACAGGGGGGAGGCTTTCTTT
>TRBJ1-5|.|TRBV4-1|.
CASSHREGDQPQHF
TGCGCCAGCAGCCACAGGGAGGGTGATCAGCCCCAGCATTTT
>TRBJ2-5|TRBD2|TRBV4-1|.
CASSQVGLAGGVGTQYF
TGCGCCAGCAGCCAAGTAGGACTAGCGGGGGGAGTTGGGACCCAGTACTTC
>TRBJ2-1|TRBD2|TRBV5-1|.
CASSLGLAGNEQFF
TGCGCCAGCAGCTTGGGGCTAGCGGGCAATGAGCAGTTCTTC
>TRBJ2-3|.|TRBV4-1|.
CASSQVESDTQYF
TGCGCCAGCAGCCAAGTTGAGTCGGATACGCAGTATTTT
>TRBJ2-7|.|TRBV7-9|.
CASSLQLDSFHEQYF
TGTGCCAGCAGCTTACAGCTGGACTCCTTCCACGAGCAGTACTTC
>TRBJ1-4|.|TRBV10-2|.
CASSRPSLSGNEKLFF
TGCGCCAGCAGCCGACCTTCCTTATCCGGGAACGAAAAACTGTTTTTT
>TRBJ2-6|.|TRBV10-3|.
CAISENRAYSGANVLTF
TGTGCCATCAGTGAAAACAGAGCCTACTCTGGGGCCAACGTCCTGACTTTC
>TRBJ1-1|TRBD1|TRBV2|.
CASRQGVSTEAFF
TGTGCCAGCAGGCAGGGGGTAAGCACTGAAGCTTTCTTT
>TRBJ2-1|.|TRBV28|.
CASSLAVQTLYNEQFF
TGTGCCAGCAGTTTGGCGGTCCAGACCTTATACAATGAGCAGTTCTTC
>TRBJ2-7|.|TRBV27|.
CASSQDPYEQYF
TGTGCCAGCAGTCAGGATCCCTACGAGCAGTACTTC
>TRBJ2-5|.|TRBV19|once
CASKEGTQETQYF
TGTGCCAGTAAGGAGGGGACCCAAGAGACCCAGTACTTC
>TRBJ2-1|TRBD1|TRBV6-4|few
CASSEGGTGGNEQFF
TGTGCCAGCAGTGAAGGTGGGACAGGGGGCAATGAGCAGTTCTTC
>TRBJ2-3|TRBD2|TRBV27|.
CASSLVAGGPELTDTQYF
TGTGCCAGCAGCCTTGTAGCGGGGGGCCCGGAGTTAACAGATACGCAGTATTTT
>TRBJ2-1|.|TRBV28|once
CASRHAVGTPKNEQFF
TGTGCCAGCAGGCACGCCGTCGGGACTCCTAAGAATGAGCAGTTCTTC
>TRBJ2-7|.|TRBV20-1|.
CSASPFEEQYF
TGCAGTGCTTCCCCCTTTGAGGAGCAGTACTTC
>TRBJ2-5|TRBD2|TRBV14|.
CASSQAWLAGFETQYF
TGTGCCAGCAGCCAAGCCTGGCTAGCGGGATTTGAGACCCAGTACTTC
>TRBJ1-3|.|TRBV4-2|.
CASPGGDNSGNTIYF
TGTGCCAGCCCCGGTGGGGACAACTCTGGAAACACCATATATTTT
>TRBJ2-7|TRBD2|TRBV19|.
CASSRGLAGANEQYF
TGTGCCAGTAGTAGAGGACTAGCGGGAGCTAACGAGCAGTACTTC
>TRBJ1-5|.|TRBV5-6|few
CASSLLSQPQHF
TGTGCCAGCAGCTTGCTTTCCCAGCCCCAGCATTTT
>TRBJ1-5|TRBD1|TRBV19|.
CASSSVPGQAQPQHF
TGTGCCAGTAGTTCCGTTCCGGGACAGGCCCAGCCCCAGCATTTT
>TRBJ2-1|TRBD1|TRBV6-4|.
CASSGQYRGSYNEQFF
TGTGCCAGCAGCGGACAGTACAGGGGATCTTACAATGAGCAGTTCTTC
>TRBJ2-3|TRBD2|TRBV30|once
CAWRRGLAASTDTQYF
TGTGCCTGGAGGAGGGGACTAGCGGCTAGCACAGATACGCAGTATTTT
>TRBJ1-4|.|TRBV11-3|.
CASSDVNEVGEKLFF
TGTGCCAGCAGCGACGTGAATGAGGTTGGGGAAAAACTGTTTTTT
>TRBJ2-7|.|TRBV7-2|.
CASSLTSAEVGEQYF
TGTGCCAGCAGCTTAACTTCAGCGGAGGTCGGCGAGCAGTACTTC
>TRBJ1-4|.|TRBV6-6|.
CASSIIESNEKLFF
TGTGCCAGCAGTATCATAGAGTCTAATGAAAAACTGTTTTTT
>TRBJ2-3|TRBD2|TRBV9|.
CASSVVASGGDTQYF
TGTGCCAGCAGCGTAGTGGCTAGCGGGGGCGATACGCAGTATTTT
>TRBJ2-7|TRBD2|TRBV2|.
CASGAGPYEQYF
TGTGCCAGCGGAGCGGGACCCTACGAGCAGTACTTC
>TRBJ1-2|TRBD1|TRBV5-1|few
CASSSGTGIYGYTF
TGCGCCAGCAGCTCCGGGACAGGGATCTATGGCTACACCTTC
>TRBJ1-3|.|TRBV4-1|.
CASSPRTEGFRAPGNTIYF
TGCGCCAGCAGCCCTAGGACGGAAGGCTTCAGGGCCCCTGGAAACACCATATATTTT